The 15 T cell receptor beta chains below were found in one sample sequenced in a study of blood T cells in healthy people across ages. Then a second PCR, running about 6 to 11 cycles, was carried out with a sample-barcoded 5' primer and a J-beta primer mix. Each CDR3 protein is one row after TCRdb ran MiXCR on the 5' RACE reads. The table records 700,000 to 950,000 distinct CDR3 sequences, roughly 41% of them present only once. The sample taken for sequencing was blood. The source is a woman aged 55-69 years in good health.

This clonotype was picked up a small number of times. The CDR3 sequence: CASSFVRGETASTDTQYF. The CDR3 nucleotides read TGTGCCAGCAGTTTTGTAAGAGGTGAGACAGCAAGCACAGATACGCAGTATTTT. The chain is built from TRBV28 and TRBJ2-3; a possible D gene is TRBD1 (5 bases). CDR3 length: 18 residues. CDR1 is MDHEN, CDR2 SYDVKM, per germline. V was pared by 3 bases and J by 0 bases, with 19 bases between.

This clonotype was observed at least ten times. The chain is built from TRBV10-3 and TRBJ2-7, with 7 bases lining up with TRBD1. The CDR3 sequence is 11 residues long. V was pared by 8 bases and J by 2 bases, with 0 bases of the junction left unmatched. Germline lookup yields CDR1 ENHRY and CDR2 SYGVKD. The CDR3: CAIGTAYEQYF. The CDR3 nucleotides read TGTGCCATCGGGACAGCCTACGAGCAGTACTTC.

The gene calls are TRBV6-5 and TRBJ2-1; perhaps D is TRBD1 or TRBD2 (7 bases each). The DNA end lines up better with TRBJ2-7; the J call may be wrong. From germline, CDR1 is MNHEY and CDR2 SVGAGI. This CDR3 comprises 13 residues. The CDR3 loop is CASSRGTNNEQYF. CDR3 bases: TGTGCCAGCAGCAGGGGGACTAACAATGAGCAGTACTTC.

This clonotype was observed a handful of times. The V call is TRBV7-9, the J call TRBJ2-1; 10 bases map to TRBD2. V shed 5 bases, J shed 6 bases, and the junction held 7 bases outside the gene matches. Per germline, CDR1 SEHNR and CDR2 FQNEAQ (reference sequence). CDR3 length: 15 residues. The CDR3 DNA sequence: TGTGCCAGCAGCGCCCCTAGCGGGGGCTCCAATGAGCAGTTCTTC. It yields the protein CASSAPSGGSNEQFF.

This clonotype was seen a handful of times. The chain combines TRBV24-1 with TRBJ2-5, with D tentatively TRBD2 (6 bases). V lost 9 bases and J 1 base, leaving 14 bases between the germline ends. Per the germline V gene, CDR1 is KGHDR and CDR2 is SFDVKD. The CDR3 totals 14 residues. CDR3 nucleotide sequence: TGTGCCACCCCGGCAACGGGAGTCCAAGAGACCCAGTACTTC. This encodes CATPATGVQETQYF.

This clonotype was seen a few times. CDR3 amino acids: CASSVAPSGETQYF. The CDR3 region has the DNA TGTGCCAGCAGCGTGGCCCCCTCGGGCGAGACCCAGTACTTC. V gene TRBV9 combines with J gene TRBJ2-5; D gene uncertain. Germline V lookup: CDR1 SGDLS, CDR2 YYNGEE. V gave up 2 bases and J gave up 5 bases, with 13 bases separating them. This CDR3 has 14 amino acids.

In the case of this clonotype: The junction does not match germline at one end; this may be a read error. This chain's CDR3 is CAGSHEGLVQETQYF. The DNA of the CDR3 is TGTGCCGGCAGCCACGAGGGACTCGTCCAAGAGACCCAGTACTTC. The chain employs TRBV3-1 and TRBJ2-5; TRBD2 is a possible D gene (6 bases). CDR1 and CDR2 (germline): LGHDT, YNNKEL (reference sequence). This CDR3 has 15 residues.

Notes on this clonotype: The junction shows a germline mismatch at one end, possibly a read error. The CDR3 spells CAWTGRQETQYF. The CDR3 DNA is TGTGCATGGACAGGGAGACAAGAGACCCAGTACTTC. This chain uses TRBV30 with TRBJ2-5; the match to TRBD1 covers 8 bases. The CDR3 loop spans 12 amino acids. Germline V gives CDR1 GTSNPN, CDR2 SVGIG (reference sequence).

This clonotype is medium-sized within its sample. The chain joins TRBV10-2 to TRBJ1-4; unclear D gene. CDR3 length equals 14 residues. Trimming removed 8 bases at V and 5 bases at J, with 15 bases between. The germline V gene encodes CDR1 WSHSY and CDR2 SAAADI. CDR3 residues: CASLDLGRNEKLFF. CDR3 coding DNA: TGCGCCAGCCTAGATCTGGGGAGGAATGAAAAACTGTTTTTT.

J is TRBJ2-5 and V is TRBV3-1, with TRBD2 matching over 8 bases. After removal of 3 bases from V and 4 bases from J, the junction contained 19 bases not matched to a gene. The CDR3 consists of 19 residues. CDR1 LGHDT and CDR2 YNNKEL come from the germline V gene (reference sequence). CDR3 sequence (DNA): TGTGCCAGCAGCCAGTCCTCCATCCGGGGGGGCCCTATGCGAGAGACCCAGTACTTC. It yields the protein CASSQSSIRGGPMRETQYF.

Here the CDR3 DNA reads TGTGCCAGCAGTGTAGAAGCGGGGTTCTACAATGAGCAGTTCTTC. Amino acids: CASSVEAGFYNEQFF. The rearrangement links TRBV2 to TRBJ2-1; 7 bases map to TRBD2. Trimming cost V 4 bases and J 3 bases; bases outside gene matches: 6. This CDR3 spans 15 amino acids. Germline CDR1 SNHLY, CDR2 FYNNEI.

The CDR3: CSANANEQFF. The CDR3 DNA follows: TGCAGTGCCAACGCCAATGAGCAGTTCTTC. This chain links TRBV20-1 with TRBJ2-1; D gene uncertain. V was clipped by 6 bases and J by 6 bases, with 6 bases between them. Germline values: CDR1 DFQATT, CDR2 SNEGSKA (reference sequence). The CDR3 has 10 residues.

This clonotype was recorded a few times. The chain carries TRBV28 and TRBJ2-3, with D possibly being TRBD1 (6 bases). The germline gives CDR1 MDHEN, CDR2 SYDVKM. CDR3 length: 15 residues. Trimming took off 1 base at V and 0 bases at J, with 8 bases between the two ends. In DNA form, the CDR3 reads TGTGCCAGCAGTTTATACCAGGGGAGCACAGATACGCAGTATTTT. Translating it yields CASSLYQGSTDTQYF.

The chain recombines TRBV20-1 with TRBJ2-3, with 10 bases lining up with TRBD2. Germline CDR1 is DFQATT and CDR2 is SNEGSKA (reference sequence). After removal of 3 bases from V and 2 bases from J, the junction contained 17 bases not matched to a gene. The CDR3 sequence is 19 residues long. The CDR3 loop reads CSASWWTSGSLSTTDTQYF. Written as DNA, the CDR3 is TGCAGTGCTAGTTGGTGGACTAGCGGATCCCTCTCAACCACAGATACGCAGTATTTT.

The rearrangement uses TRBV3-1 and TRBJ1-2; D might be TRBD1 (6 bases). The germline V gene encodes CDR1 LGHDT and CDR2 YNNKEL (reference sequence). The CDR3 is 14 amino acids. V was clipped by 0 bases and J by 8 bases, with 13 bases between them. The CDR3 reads CASSQDPQGVGYTF. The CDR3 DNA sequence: TGTGCCAGCAGCCAAGACCCACAGGGTGTCGGCTACACCTTC.